This T cell receptor beta chain emerged from a study of T cell responses to AZD1222 COVID-19 vaccine. V was cut by 0 bases and J by 4 bases, with 9 bases left in between. CDR3 length: 14 residues. Germline CDR1 LGHDT, CDR2 YNNKEL (reference sequence). Profiling relied on immunoSEQ multiplex PCR, and the TCRdb table lists in-frame clones only, not all of them. The sample lists 150,000 to 200,000 clones, about 91% occurring once. This receptor was identified in an adult who received the AZD1222 COVID-19 vaccine. The V call is TRBV3-1 (or the pseudogene TRBV3-2), the J call TRBJ1-2; D gene uncertain. Sample: peripheral blood, taken 28 days after the second AZD1222 dose. In nucleotides, the CDR3 is TGTGCCAGCAGCCAAGAAGGTGGCCTCTATGGCTACACCTTC. It yields the protein CASSQEGGLYGYTF.